A selection of T cell receptor beta chains follows, all from one sample in a study of T-cell memory formation after mild COVID-19. TCRdb reprocessed the 5' RACE reads with MiXCR, giving one entry per CDR3 protein. The sample has roughly 580,000 distinct CDR3 sequences, over 15% seen once. Sequencing was performed on PBMCs or a T cell subset sorted from them (not recorded which). Every receptor here comes from an adult woman who had mild COVID-19 (a few samples of this study predate the infection). Cell type and time point are not known. Both conserved end residues are part of each CDR3. D genes are given only for firm matches. Where a row states a size, it is once, few, many or the class of an expanded clone; other rows omit it.

clone size	D gene	V gene	J gene	CDR3 DNA	CDR3 protein
few	TRBD2	TRBV11-2	TRBJ2-1	TGTGCCAGCAGGCCTAGCGGGGGTTTGTACAATGAGCAGTTCTTC	CASRPSGGLYNEQFF
-	-	TRBV18	TRBJ1-4	TGTGCCAGCTCACCACTGAACGAATTCAATGAAAAACTGTTTTTT	CASSPLNEFNEKLFF
few	TRBD2	TRBV20-1	TRBJ2-7	TGCAGTGCTCTCAGCGGGGCCGGGAGCTACGAGCAGTACTTC	CSALSGAGSYEQYF
-	TRBD2	TRBV25-1	TRBJ2-5	TGTGCCAGCAGTGAATTTAGCGGGAGACCACAAGAGACCCAGTACTTC	CASSEFSGRPQETQYF
-	-	TRBV20-1	TRBJ2-7	TGCAGTGCTAGAGGGCAGGTTTTAGGCGAGCAGTACTTC	CSARGQVLGEQYF
-	-	TRBV18	TRBJ1-5	TGTGCCAGCTCACCCAATATAGGGCAGATAAGTGATCAGCCCCAGCATTTT	CASSPNIGQISDQPQHF
many	-	TRBV11-2	TRBJ2-1	TGTGCCAGCAGCCCCGAACTTCTAGCTAATGAGCAGTTCTTC	CASSPELLANEQFF
-	TRBD2	TRBV5-6	TRBJ2-7	TGTGCCAGCAGCTGGGGGACTAGCGGGATGGCATCCTACGAGCAGTACTTC	CASSWGTSGMASYEQYF
-	TRBD1	TRBV18	TRBJ1-1	TGTGCCAGCTCACCTAGACGACAGGGGGATAGTGAAGCTTTCTTT	CASSPRRQGDSEAFF
few	-	TRBV2	TRBJ2-1	TGTGCCAGCAGTGAAGCGGGCCGGGAACGACGGTTCTTC	CASSEAGRERRFF
-	TRBD2	TRBV6-1	TRBJ2-7	TGTGCCAGCAAAACTTGGACTAGCGGGAGCTCCTACGAGCAGTACTTC	CASKTWTSGSSYEQYF
-	-	TRBV7-2	TRBJ1-5	TGTGCCAGCAGCTTAGTGGGGGGGGCGAGAGGTCAGCCCCAGCATTTT	CASSLVGGARGQPQHF
few	-	TRBV7-2	TRBJ2-3	TGTGCCAGCAGCTTAGCTTCCCTAGCAGATACGCAGTATTTT	CASSLASLADTQYF
-	-	TRBV29-1	TRBJ2-3	TGCAGCGTTTTCGAAATGACAGGCACAGATACGCAGTATTTT	CSVFEMTGTDTQYF
-	TRBD1	TRBV7-3	TRBJ1-2	TGTGCCAGCAGCTTAAAGGGGACAGAAACTCTCTTC	CASSLKGTETLF
many	-	TRBV5-1	TRBJ2-1	TGCGCCAGCAGCCAGGACTCGTCGAGCTCCTACAATGAGCAGTTCTTC	CASSQDSSSSYNEQFF
-	-	TRBV9	TRBJ1-1	TGTGCCAGCAGCGTAGGGTCGGCGGGGATTTTCGCTTTCTTT	CASSVGSAGIFAFF
-	TRBD1	TRBV5-1	TRBJ2-3	TGCGCCAGCAGTGGACAGGGATCCTTCGGCCCAGATACGCAGTATTTT	CASSGQGSFGPDTQYF
-	TRBD1	TRBV6-1	TRBJ1-5	TGTGCCAGCCGGACAGGGGGTCGGCAGCCCCAGCATTTT	CASRTGGRQPQHF
-	-	TRBV4-1	TRBJ1-5	TGCGCCAGCAGCCGAGGGGCCCTTCAGCCCCAGCATTTT	CASSRGALQPQHF
few	TRBD1	TRBV29-1	TRBJ2-7	TGCAGCGTTGCCGGGACAGGGGGCACGGGCGAGCAGTACTTC	CSVAGTGGTGEQYF
few	-	TRBV4-3	TRBJ2-7	TGCGCCAGCAGCCAAGATAACAGAAACGTGGGTTACGAGCAGTACTTC	CASSQDNRNVGYEQYF
few	-	TRBV19	TRBJ2-3	TGTGCCAGTAGGGATACAGGTGTTGGCACAGATACGCAGTATTTT	CASRDTGVGTDTQYF
few	-	TRBV24-1	TRBJ1-5	TGTGCCACCAGTGAGGGGGGGGATTATCAGCCCCAGCATTTT	CATSEGGDYQPQHF
-	-	TRBV9	TRBJ2-7	TGTGCCAGCAGCGTAGTTGGCGGCCCCTACGAGCAGTACTTC	CASSVVGGPYEQYF